Below are 6 T cell receptor beta chains sequenced from a single sample in a study of blood T cell repertoires in COVID-19. Assay: immunoSEQ multiplex PCR; the TCRdb copy retains only in-frame clones and omits some. The sample consists of almost 200,000 clones, 80% to 90% of them appearing once. The sequencing sample was made of peripheral blood. Receptors were obtained from a woman aged 70-85 years with acute or convalescent COVID-19.

The chain combines TRBV9 with TRBJ1-1; D remains unclear. There are 13 residues in the CDR3. The germline V gene encodes CDR1 SGDLS and CDR2 YYNGEE. V was cut by 3 bases and J by 7 bases, with 13 bases left in between. The CDR3 loop reads CASSASPRGEAFF. In DNA, the CDR3 is TGTGCCAGCAGCGCCTCACCTCGGGGTGAAGCTTTCTTT.

The rearrangement uses TRBV5-1 and TRBJ2-6; TRBD1 aligns across 9 bases. The CDR3 contains 18 residues. Per germline, CDR1 SGHRS and CDR2 YFSETQ. V was clipped by 2 bases and J by 0 bases; unmatched bases: 6. The CDR3 protein is CASSFGTGSLSGANVLTF. The CDR3 coding sequence is TGCGCCAGCAGCTTCGGGACAGGGAGTCTCTCTGGGGCCAACGTCCTGACTTTC.

The rearrangement uses TRBV6-2 or TRBV6-3 and TRBJ1-2, with D uncertain. Germline V gene lookup returns CDR1 MNHEY and CDR2 SVGEGT. V was pared by 6 bases and J by 4 bases, with 18 bases between. This CDR3 spans 15 amino acids. CDR3 region: CASSSGSGALYGYTF. The CDR3 region has the DNA TGTGCCAGCAGCTCCGGGTCGGGTGCGCTCTATGGCTACACCTTC.

This clone was seen just once. The rearrangement uses TRBV24-1 and TRBJ2-3; 7 bases align to TRBD2. The germline V gene encodes CDR1 KGHDR and CDR2 SFDVKD. V lost 8 bases, J lost 6 bases, and 7 bases stayed unmatched. The CDR3 covers 13 residues. The CDR3: CATTGGFRDTQYF. The CDR3 DNA sequence: TGTGCCACCACCGGGGGGTTCAGGGATACGCAGTATTTT.

The chain has TRBV5-1 and TRBJ2-3; 8 bases align to TRBD2. Trimming removed 4 bases from V and 0 bases from J; junction bases left unmatched: 7. CDR3 length equals 16 residues. Germline V gene sequence: CDR1 SGHRS, CDR2 YFSETQ. CDR3 region: CASSRSSSGSTDTQYF. The DNA for the CDR3 is TGCGCCAGCAGCCGATCCTCTAGCGGGAGCACAGATACGCAGTATTTT.

The J gene is TRBJ2-1, the V gene TRBV6-5; D is perhaps TRBD2 (7 bases). The CDR3 totals 15 residues. V shed 10 bases and J shed 2 bases, with 18 bases lying between them. Germline V gives CDR1 MNHEY, CDR2 SVGAGI. The CDR3 coding sequence is TGTGCCACCGCTCGGGGGGCACCGACCTACAATGAGCAGTTCTTC. Its protein is CATARGAPTYNEQFF.